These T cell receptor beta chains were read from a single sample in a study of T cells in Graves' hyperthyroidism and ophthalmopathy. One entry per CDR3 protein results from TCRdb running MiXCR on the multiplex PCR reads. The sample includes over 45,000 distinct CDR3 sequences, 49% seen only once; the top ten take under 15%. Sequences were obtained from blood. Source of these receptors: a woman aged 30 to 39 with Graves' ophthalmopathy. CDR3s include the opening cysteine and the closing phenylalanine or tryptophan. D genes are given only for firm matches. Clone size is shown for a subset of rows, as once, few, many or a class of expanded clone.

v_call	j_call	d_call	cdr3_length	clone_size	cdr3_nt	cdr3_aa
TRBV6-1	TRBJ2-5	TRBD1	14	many	TGTGCCAGCAACACGGGACAGGGGTCAGAGACCCAGTACTTC	CASNTGQGSETQYF
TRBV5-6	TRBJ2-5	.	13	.	TGTGCCAGCAGCTGGGGAACCTCATCGACCCAGTACTTC	CASSWGTSSTQYF
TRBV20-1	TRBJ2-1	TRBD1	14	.	TGCAGTGCCAGCAGCAGCCGGACAGGGGGGCCGCAGTTCTTC	CSASSSRTGGPQFF
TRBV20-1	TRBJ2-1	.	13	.	TGCAGTGCTAGGCTAAGCTCCTACAATGAGCAGTTCTTC	CSARLSSYNEQFF
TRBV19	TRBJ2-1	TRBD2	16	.	TGTGCCAGTAGTATTTCGGCGGGAGGAAATTACAATGAGCAGTTCTTC	CASSISAGGNYNEQFF
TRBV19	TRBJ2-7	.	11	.	TGTGCCAGTGGAACCCGATACGAGCAGTACTTC	CASGTRYEQYF
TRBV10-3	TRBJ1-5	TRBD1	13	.	TGTGCCATCAACGACAGGGGGGATCAGCCCCAGCATTTT	CAINDRGDQPQHF
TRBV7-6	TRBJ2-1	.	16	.	TGTGCTAGCGGCCCGAGGGGGAGTTATTACTACAATGAGCAGTTCTTC	CASGPRGSYYYNEQFF
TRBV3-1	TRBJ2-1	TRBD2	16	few	TGTGCCAGCAGCGAAAAGAGCGGGATTTACTACAATGAGCAGTTCTTC	CASSEKSGIYYNEQFF
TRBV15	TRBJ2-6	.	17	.	TGTGCCACCAGCGGGGGACCGTTTACCTCTGGGGCCAACGTCCTGACTTTC	CATSGGPFTSGANVLTF
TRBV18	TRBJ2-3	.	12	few	TGTGCCAGCTCGTGGGGGACAGATACGCAGTATTTT	CASSWGTDTQYF
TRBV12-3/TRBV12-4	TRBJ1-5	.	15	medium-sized	TGTGCCAGCAGTCTCGGGGGGGCGCGAAATCAGCCCCAGCATTTT	CASSLGGARNQPQHF
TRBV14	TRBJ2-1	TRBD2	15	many	TGTGCCAGCAGCCAGATTTGGCGGGAGGTCAATGAGCAGTTCTTC	CASSQIWREVNEQFF
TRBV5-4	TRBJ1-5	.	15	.	TGTGCCAGCGCTCCGGGACTAGCTGAGGGTGAGCCCCAGCATTTT	CASAPGLAEGEPQHF
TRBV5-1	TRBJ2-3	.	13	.	TGCGCCAGCAGCTTGGATGTCACAGATACGCAGTATTTT	CASSLDVTDTQYF
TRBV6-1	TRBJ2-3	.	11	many	TGTGCCAGCAGTGTCCCAGATACGCAGTATTTT	CASSVPDTQYF
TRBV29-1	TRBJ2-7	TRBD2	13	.	TGCACCCGTTCGGGACTAGCGGCCTACGAGCAGTACTTC	CTRSGLAAYEQYF
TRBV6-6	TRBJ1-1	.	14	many	TGTGCCAGCAGTTACGTAGTGTGGAACACTGAAGCTTTCTTT	CASSYVVWNTEAFF
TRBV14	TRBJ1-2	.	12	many	TGTGCCAGCAGCCAAGGGATCTCCCCCTACACCTTC	CASSQGISPYTF
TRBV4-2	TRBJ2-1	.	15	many	TGTGCCAGCAGTAGACTAGTTAGCTCCTACAATGAGCAGTTCTTC	CASSRLVSSYNEQFF
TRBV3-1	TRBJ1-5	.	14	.	TGTGTCAGCAGCCAAGGGGTTAGCAATCAGCCCCAGCATTTT	CVSSQGVSNQPQHF
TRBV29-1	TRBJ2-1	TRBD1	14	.	TGCAGCAGTCGTGACAGGGTCTCCTACAATGAGCAGTTCTTC	CSSRDRVSYNEQFF
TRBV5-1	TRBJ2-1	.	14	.	TGCGTCAGCAGCGGGGGGACAGGACTTAAGGAGCAGTTCTTC	CVSSGGTGLKEQFF
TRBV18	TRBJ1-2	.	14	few	TGTGCCAGCTCACCCCCGCGCTCCTGGGGTGGCTACACCTTC	CASSPPRSWGGYTF
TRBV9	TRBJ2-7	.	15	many	TGTGCCAGCAGCGTAGCCCCAGGGGACACCTACGAGCAGTACTTC	CASSVAPGDTYEQYF
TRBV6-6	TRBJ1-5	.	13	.	TGTGCCAGCACCCTACGAAGCGATCAGCCCCAGCATTTT	CASTLRSDQPQHF
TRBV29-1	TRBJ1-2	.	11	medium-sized	TGCAGCGTTCAACCGGGCTATGGCTACACCTTC	CSVQPGYGYTF
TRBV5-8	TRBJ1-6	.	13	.	TGTGCCAGCAGCTTTCCGTTCCTGGGGGGGCTCCACTTT	CASSFPFLGGLHF